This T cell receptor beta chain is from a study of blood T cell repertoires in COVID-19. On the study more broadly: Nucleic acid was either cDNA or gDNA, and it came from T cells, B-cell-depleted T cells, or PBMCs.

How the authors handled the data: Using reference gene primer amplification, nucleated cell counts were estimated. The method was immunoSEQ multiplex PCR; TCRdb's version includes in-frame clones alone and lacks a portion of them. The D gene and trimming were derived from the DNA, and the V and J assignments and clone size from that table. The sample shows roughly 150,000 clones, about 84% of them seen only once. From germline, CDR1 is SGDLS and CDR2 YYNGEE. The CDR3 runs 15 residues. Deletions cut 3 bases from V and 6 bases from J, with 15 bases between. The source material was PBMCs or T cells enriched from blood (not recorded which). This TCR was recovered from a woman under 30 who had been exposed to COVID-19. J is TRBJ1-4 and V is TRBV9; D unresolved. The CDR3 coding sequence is TGTGCCAGCAGCGCCTATGGACTGAACGATGAAAAACTGTTTTTT. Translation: CASSAYGLNDEKLFF.